Following are 27 T cell receptor beta chains from one sample sequenced in a study of blood T cell repertoires in COVID-19. Measured with immunoSEQ multiplex PCR; TCRdb has only the in-frame clones, and not every one. The data hold 200,000 to 250,000 clones, with 65% to 90% observed a single time. Sequencing was carried out using peripheral blood. All receptors derive from a man aged 45-60 years with acute or convalescent COVID-19.

CDR3 residues: CASSLAGETNEKLFF. CDR3 in DNA: TGCGCCAGCAGCTTGGCCGGGGAAACTAATGAAAAACTGTTTTTT. The chain combines TRBV5-1 with TRBJ1-4; D is unclear. V was shortened by 0 bases and J by 1 base, with 7 bases between the two germline ends. Germline CDR1 and CDR2: SGHRS and YFSETQ. This CDR3 spans 15 amino acids.

The rearrangement links TRBV15 to TRBJ2-6; TRBD1 aligns across 7 bases. The CDR3 length is 20 residues. Germline V gene lookup returns CDR1 LNHNV and CDR2 YYDKDF (reference sequence). Trimming removed 1 base from V and 2 bases from J; junction bases left unmatched: 14. CDR3 loop: CATSRGPGTGALAGANVLTF. CDR3 nucleotides: TGTGCCACCAGCAGAGGTCCCGGAACAGGGGCTCTGGCTGGGGCCAACGTCCTGACTTTC.

The genes are TRBV25-1 and TRBJ1-4, with D tentatively TRBD1 (5 bases). V shed 3 bases and J shed 8 bases, with 16 bases lying between them. The CDR3 runs to 15 residues. CDR1 MGHDK and CDR2 SYGVNS come from the germline V gene. This CDR3 is CASSETQGWGEKLFF. The CDR3 region has the DNA TGTGCCAGCAGTGAGACGCAGGGTTGGGGCGAAAAACTGTTTTTT.

This clone appeared a few times. The J gene is TRBJ2-1, the V gene TRBV9; TRBD2 might be the D (7 bases). CDR3 length equals 14 residues. Germline values: CDR1 SGDLS, CDR2 YYNGEE. Deletions cut 3 bases from V and 7 bases from J, with 14 bases between. CDR3 bases: TGTGCCAGCAGCGCCCCGCGGGGGCGGAATGAGCAGTTCTTC. Its protein is CASSAPRGRNEQFF. Filled out from reference TRBV9 and TRBJ2-1, the complete variable domain reads DSGVTQTPKHLITATGQRVTLRCSPRSGDLSVYWYQQSLDQGLQFLIQYYNGEERAKGNILERFSAQQFPDLHSELNLSSLELGDSALYFCASSAPRGRNEQFFGPGTRLTVL.

The V gene is TRBV3-1 (or the pseudogene TRBV3-2), the J gene TRBJ1-1; the match to TRBD1 covers 7 bases. The J segment lost 1 base and the V segment lost 4 bases, leaving 6 bases of the junction unmatched. The CDR3 contains 15 residues. Germline loops: CDR1 LGHDT, CDR2 YNNKEL (reference sequence). The CDR3 sequence is CASSPAGQKNTEAFF. CDR3 nucleotide sequence: TGTGCCAGCAGCCCTGCGGGACAGAAGAACACTGAAGCTTTCTTT.

The J gene is TRBJ2-3, the V gene TRBV6-5, with TRBD2 identical over 9 bases. Germline CDR1 MNHEY, CDR2 SVGAGI. After removal of 6 bases from V and 3 bases from J, the junction contained 1 base not matched to a gene. The CDR3 runs to 13 residues. As DNA, the CDR3 is TGTGCCAGCAGGCGGGGGGGAACAGATACGCAGTATTTT. This sequence encodes CASRRGGTDTQYF.

The chain joins TRBV6-1 to TRBJ2-2; D is ambiguous. CDR1 and CDR2 from the germline V gene are MNHNS and SASEGT. The CDR3 length is 12 residues. V lost 5 bases to trimming and J lost 4 bases, with 5 bases between them. CDR3 DNA: TGTGCCAGCAGTTCGGGCACCGGGGAGCTGTTTTTT. This sequence encodes CASSSGTGELFF.

The V and J genes are TRBV4-1 and TRBJ1-4, with TRBD1 matching over 7 bases. The V segment lost 4 bases and the J segment 6 bases; nucleotides outside the gene matches: 8. CDR1 and CDR2 from the germline V gene are MGHRA and YSYEKL. The CDR3 length is 15 residues. CDR3 in amino acids: CASSPRTGIDEKLFF. The CDR3 nucleotides are TGCGCCAGCAGCCCGCGGACAGGTATTGATGAAAAACTGTTTTTT.

V and J are TRBV19 and TRBJ1-5, with 11 positions matching TRBD1. This CDR3 is built from 15 residues. V lost 6 bases to trimming and J lost 9 bases; unmatched junction nucleotides: 10. The germline gives CDR1 LNHDA, CDR2 SQIVND (reference sequence). The CDR3 sequence: CASSHGTGGSRPQHF. The DNA of the CDR3 is TGTGCCAGTAGCCACGGGACAGGGGGATCGCGGCCCCAGCATTTT.

This chain links TRBV15 with TRBJ2-2; D gene uncertain. The ends were cut back, 1 base at V and 1 base at J, with 4 bases in the middle. This CDR3 is 14 amino acids long. The germline gives CDR1 LNHNV, CDR2 YYDKDF (reference sequence). The CDR3 region is CATSRAKNTGELFF. The CDR3 DNA is TGTGCCACCAGCAGAGCCAAGAACACCGGGGAGCTGTTTTTT. Based on the CDR3 plus reference TRBV15 and TRBJ2-2, the full variable domain is DAMVIQNPRYQVTQFGKPVTLSCSQTLNHNVMYWYQQKSSQAPKLLFHYYDKDFNNEADTPDNFQSRRPNTSFCFLDIRSPGLGDTAMYLCATSRAKNTGELFFGEGSRLTVL.

The chain combines TRBV5-4 with TRBJ2-7; 11 bases are a match to TRBD1. CDR3 size: 16 residues. In germline, CDR1 is SGHNT, CDR2 YYREEE (reference sequence). V dropped 1 base and J dropped 4; count of bases not matched to a gene: 7. As DNA, the CDR3 is TGTGCCAGCAGCTTGAACGGACAGGGGGCTGTTTACGAGCAGTACTTC. Protein product: CASSLNGQGAVYEQYF.

This chain joins TRBV7-9 and TRBJ1-1; D is unresolved. CDR1 and CDR2 from the germline V gene are SEHNR and FQNEAQ (reference sequence). V was cut by 5 bases and J by 1 base, with 14 bases left in between. CDR3 size: 15 residues. The CDR3 DNA reads as TGTGCCAGCAGCCGGGAGGGCGTTGGGAACACTGAAGCTTTCTTT. Amino acids: CASSREGVGNTEAFF.

Only a few counts were recorded for this clone. This chain joins TRBV30 and TRBJ1-2; 9 bases match TRBD1. In germline, CDR1 is GTSNPN, CDR2 SVGIG (reference sequence). The V gene end was trimmed by 4 bases and the J gene end by 2 bases; junction bases not matched to a gene: 5. The CDR3 sequence is 14 residues long. CDR3 loop: CAWIWTGANYGYTF. The CDR3 region has the DNA TGTGCCTGGATTTGGACAGGGGCAAACTATGGCTACACCTTC.

This clone is a singleton in its sample. The chain joins TRBV10-3 to TRBJ2-5; 9 bases map to TRBD1. The V gene end was trimmed by 6 bases and the J gene end by 5 bases; junction bases not matched to a gene: 1. This CDR3 spans 12 amino acids. Per the germline V gene, CDR1 is ENHRY and CDR2 is SYGVKD. In DNA, the CDR3 is TGTGCCATCAGGGGGACAGGGGAGACCCAGTACTTC. Its protein is CAIRGTGETQYF.

A single count supports this clone. This rearrangement joins TRBV9 to TRBJ2-1, with D possibly matching TRBD1 (7 bases). The germline V gene has CDR1 SGDLS and CDR2 YYNGEE. V lost 0 bases and J lost 0, with 13 bases in between. This CDR3 is 17 amino acids long. The CDR3 loop is CASSVAGGTASYNEQFF. CDR3 DNA sequence: TGTGCCAGCAGCGTAGCCGGAGGGACAGCCTCCTACAATGAGCAGTTCTTC. The full variable domain, in which reference TRBV9 and TRBJ2-1 provide the parts outside the CDR3, is DSGVTQTPKHLITATGQRVTLRCSPRSGDLSVYWYQQSLDQGLQFLIQYYNGEERAKGNILERFSAQQFPDLHSELNLSSLELGDSALYFCASSVAGGTASYNEQFFGPGTRLTVL.

This clone was counted once. The genes are TRBV6-5 and TRBJ2-6; D is ambiguous. The CDR3 length is 13 residues. Germline-derived CDR1 and CDR2 are MNHEY and SVGAGI. V was pared by 6 bases and J by 4 bases, with 7 bases between. CDR3 DNA: TGTGCCAGCAGCCTCCCCGGGGCCAACGTCCTGACTTTC. It is translated as CASSLPGANVLTF.

The rearrangement links TRBV5-1 to TRBJ2-5, with 7 bases that match TRBD1. This CDR3 region has 14 residues. Unmatched junction bases numbered 3, after V lost 4 bases and J lost 0 bases. Germline CDR1 SGHRS, CDR2 YFSETQ. The CDR3 reads CASSRDRDQETQYF. CDR3 DNA sequence: TGCGCCAGCAGCCGCGACAGGGACCAAGAGACCCAGTACTTC. The entire variable domain, with the rest obtained from reference TRBV5-1 and TRBJ2-5, is as follows: KAGVTQTPRYLIKTRGQQVTLSCSPISGHRSVSWYQQTPGQGLQFLFEYFSETQRNKGNFPGRFSGRQFSNSRSEMNVSTLELGDSALYLCASSRDRDQETQYFGPGTRLLVL.

This clone was counted between two and nine times. CDR3 in DNA: TGTGCCAGTAGTAAACCCGGGACAGCTACAATCTATGGCTACACCTTC. Translation gives CASSKPGTATIYGYTF. The chain combines TRBV19 with TRBJ1-2; 7 nucleotides line up with TRBD1. This CDR3 contains 16 residues. Germline CDR1 and CDR2: LNHDA and SQIVND (reference sequence). J gave up 4 bases and V 4 bases, and 12 bases lay outside the gene matches.

The gene calls are TRBV6-2 or TRBV6-3 and TRBJ2-5; tentative D call: TRBD2 (6 bases). Trimming removed 1 base from V and 3 bases from J, with 9 bases in between. The CDR3 has 14 residues. Germline V gene lookup returns CDR1 MNHEY and CDR2 SVGEGT. CDR3 sequence (DNA): TGTGCCAGCAGTTACTTCGGGGGTAAAGAGACCCAGTACTTC. Translation: CASSYFGGKETQYF.

This chain links TRBV18 with TRBJ2-1; D possibly corresponds to TRBD2 (5 bases). Looked up from germline, CDR1 is KGHSH and CDR2 is LQKENI. V shed 5 bases and J shed 8 bases, with 16 bases lying between them. The length of the CDR3 is 14 residues. The DNA of the CDR3 is TGTGCCAGCTCAGACTACGGAAGGACGGATGAGCAGTTCTTC. It codes for CASSDYGRTDEQFF.

This chain uses TRBV15 with TRBJ1-1, with D unresolved. Germline V gene data show CDR1 as LNHNV and CDR2 as YYDKDF (reference sequence). The V end lost 3 bases, the J end lost 5 bases, and 10 bases lay between the germline ends. The CDR3 contains 13 residues. The CDR3 DNA reads TGTGCCACCAGCAGGGGAGAAAGGACTGAAGCTTTCTTT. Residues: CATSRGERTEAFF.

The chain uses TRBV6-6 and TRBJ2-1, with D maybe TRBD1 (5 bases). In germline, CDR1 is MNHNY, CDR2 SVGAGI (reference sequence). V was clipped by 4 bases and J by 8 bases, with 18 bases between them. The CDR3 runs to 15 residues. The CDR3 here is CASSSTGSLFDEQFF. The CDR3 DNA sequence: TGTGCCAGCAGTTCCACAGGATCCCTCTTCGATGAGCAGTTCTTC.

The rearrangement links TRBV3-1 (or the pseudogene TRBV3-2) to TRBJ1-1, with D hard to call. Trimming removed 5 bases from V and 5 bases from J, with 9 bases in between. Germline V lookup: CDR1 LGHDT, CDR2 YNNKEL (reference sequence). The CDR3 contains 12 residues. The CDR3 is CASSYGETEAFF. The DNA of the CDR3 is TGTGCCAGCAGCTACGGGGAAACTGAAGCTTTCTTT.

J is TRBJ1-1 and V is TRBV12-5; 7 bases fit TRBD1. CDR3 length: 14 amino acids. CDR1 is LGHNT and CDR2 is FRNRAP in the germline V gene. V was pared by 6 bases and J by 8 bases, with 12 bases of the junction left unmatched. The CDR3 spells CASGLTHTGAEAFF. In DNA form, the CDR3 reads TGTGCTAGTGGGTTGACACATACAGGGGCCGAAGCTTTCTTT.

The CDR3: CASSVGLRKDNEKLFF. The CDR3 DNA is TGTGCCAGCAGCGTGGGACTGAGGAAAGACAATGAAAAACTGTTTTTT. The chain carries TRBV9 and TRBJ1-4, with D tentatively TRBD1 (5 bases). Germline V lookup: CDR1 SGDLS, CDR2 YYNGEE. Trimming cost V 2 bases and J 5 bases, with 16 bases left between them. The CDR3 consists of 16 residues.

The sample holds one count of this clone. The gene calls are TRBV5-1 and TRBJ1-2, with D hard to call. Germline V lookup: CDR1 SGHRS, CDR2 YFSETQ. The CDR3 runs 13 residues. The V and J ends lost 2 bases and 8 bases respectively, with 13 bases between them. CDR3 protein: CASSFQVSYGYTF. In DNA form, the CDR3 reads TGCGCCAGCAGCTTCCAGGTCAGCTACGGCTACACCTTC.

This chain uses TRBV27 with TRBJ2-1, with 7 bases that match TRBD2. Trimming at V came to 2 bases and at J to 9 bases, leaving 7 bases not matched to a gene. Germline lookup yields CDR1 MNHEY and CDR2 SMNVEV (reference sequence). The CDR3 runs to 14 residues. For the CDR3, the DNA is TGTGCCAGCAGTTTACGACTAGCACTAGGTGAGCAGTTCTTC. Translating it yields CASSLRLALGEQFF.